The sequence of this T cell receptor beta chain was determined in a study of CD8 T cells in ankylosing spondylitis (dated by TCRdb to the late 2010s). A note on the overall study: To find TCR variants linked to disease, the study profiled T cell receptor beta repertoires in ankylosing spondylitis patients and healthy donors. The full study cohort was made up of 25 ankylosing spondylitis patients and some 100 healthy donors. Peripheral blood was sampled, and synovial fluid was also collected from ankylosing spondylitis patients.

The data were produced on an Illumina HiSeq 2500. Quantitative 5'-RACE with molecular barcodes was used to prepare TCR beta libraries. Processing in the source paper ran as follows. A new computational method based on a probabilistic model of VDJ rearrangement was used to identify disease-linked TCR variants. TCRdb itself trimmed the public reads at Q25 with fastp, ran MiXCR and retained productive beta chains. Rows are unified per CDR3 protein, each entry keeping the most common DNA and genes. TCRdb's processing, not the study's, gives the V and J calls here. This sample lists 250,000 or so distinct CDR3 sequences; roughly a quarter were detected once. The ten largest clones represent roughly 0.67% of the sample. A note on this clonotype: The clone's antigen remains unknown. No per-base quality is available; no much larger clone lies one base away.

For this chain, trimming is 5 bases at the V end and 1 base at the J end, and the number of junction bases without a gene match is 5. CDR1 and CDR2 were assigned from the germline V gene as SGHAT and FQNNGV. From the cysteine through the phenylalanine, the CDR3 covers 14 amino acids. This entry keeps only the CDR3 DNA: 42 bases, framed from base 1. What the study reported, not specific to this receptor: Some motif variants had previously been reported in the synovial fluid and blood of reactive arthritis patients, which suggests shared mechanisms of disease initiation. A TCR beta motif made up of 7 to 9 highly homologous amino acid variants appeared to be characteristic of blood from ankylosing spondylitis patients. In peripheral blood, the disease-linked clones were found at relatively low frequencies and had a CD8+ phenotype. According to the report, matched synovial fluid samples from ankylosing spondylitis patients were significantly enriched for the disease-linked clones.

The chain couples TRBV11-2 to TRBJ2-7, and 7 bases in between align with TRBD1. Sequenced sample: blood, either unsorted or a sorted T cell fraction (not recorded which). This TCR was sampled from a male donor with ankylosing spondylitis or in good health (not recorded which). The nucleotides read TGTGCCAGCAGCGTATGGACAGGATCCTACGAGCAGTACTTC. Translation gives CASSVWTGSYEQYF.